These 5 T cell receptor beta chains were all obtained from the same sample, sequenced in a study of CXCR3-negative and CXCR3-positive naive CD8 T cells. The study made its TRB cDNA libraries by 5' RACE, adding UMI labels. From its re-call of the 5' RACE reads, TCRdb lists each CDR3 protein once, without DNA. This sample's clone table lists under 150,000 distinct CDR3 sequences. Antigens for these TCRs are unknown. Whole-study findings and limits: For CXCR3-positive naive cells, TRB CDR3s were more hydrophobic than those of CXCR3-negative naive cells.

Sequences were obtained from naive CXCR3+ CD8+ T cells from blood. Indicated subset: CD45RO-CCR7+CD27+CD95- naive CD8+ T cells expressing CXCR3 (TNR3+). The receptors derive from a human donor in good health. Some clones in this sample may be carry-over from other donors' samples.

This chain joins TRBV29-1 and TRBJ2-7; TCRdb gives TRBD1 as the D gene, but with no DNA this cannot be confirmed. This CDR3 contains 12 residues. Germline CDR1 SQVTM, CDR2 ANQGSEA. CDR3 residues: CSVEEQGYEQYF.

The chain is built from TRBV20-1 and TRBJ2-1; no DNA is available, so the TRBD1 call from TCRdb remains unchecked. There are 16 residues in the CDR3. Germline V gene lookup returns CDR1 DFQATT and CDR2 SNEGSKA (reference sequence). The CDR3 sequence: CSARDLAGTSYNEQFF.

The CDR3 sequence is CSVEIAGGLNEQFF. The rearrangement links TRBV29-1 to TRBJ2-1; checking the TCRdb D call of TRBD2 is not possible without DNA. This CDR3 comprises 14 residues. Germline V gene sequence: CDR1 SQVTM, CDR2 ANQGSEA.

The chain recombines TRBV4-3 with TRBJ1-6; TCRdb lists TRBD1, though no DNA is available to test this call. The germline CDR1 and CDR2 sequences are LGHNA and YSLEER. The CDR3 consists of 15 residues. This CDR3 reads CASSQESGGLSPLHF.

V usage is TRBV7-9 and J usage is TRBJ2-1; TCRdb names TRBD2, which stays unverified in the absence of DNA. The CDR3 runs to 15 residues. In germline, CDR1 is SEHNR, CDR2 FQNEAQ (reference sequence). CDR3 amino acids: CASSVPGLADLTPFF.